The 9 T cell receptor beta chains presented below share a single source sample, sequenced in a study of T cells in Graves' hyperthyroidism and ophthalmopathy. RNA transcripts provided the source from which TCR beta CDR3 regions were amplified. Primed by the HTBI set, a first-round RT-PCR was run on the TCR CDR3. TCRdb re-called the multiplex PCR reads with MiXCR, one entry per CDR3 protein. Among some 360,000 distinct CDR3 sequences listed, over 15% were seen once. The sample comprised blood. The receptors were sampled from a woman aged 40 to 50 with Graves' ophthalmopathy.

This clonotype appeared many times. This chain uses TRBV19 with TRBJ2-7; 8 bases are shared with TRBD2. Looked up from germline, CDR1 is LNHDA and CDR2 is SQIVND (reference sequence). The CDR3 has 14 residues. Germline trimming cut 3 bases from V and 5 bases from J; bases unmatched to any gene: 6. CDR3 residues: CASSMVTSANEQYF. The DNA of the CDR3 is TGTGCCAGTAGTATGGTGACTAGCGCGAACGAGCAGTACTTC. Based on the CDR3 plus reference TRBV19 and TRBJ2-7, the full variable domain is DGGITQSPKYLFRKEGQNVTLSCEQNLNHDAMYWYRQDPGQGLRLIYYSQIVNDFQKGDIAEGYSVSREKKESFPLTVTSAQKNPTAFYLCASSMVTSANEQYFGPGTRLTVT.

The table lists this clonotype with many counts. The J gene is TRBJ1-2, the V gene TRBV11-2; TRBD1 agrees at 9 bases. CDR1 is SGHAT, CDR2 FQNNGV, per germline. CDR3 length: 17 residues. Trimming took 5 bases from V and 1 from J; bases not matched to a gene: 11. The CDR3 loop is CASSPGTGQVYNYGYTF. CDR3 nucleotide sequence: TGTGCCAGCAGCCCCGGGACAGGGCAGGTCTATAACTATGGCTACACCTTC.

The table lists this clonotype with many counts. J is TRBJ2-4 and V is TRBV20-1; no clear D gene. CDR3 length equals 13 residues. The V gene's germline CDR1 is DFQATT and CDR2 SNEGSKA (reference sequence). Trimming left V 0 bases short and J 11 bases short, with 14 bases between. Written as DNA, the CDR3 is TGCAGTGCTAGAGATCTCCAGGCCAAGGTTCAGTACTTC. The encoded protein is CSARDLQAKVQYF.

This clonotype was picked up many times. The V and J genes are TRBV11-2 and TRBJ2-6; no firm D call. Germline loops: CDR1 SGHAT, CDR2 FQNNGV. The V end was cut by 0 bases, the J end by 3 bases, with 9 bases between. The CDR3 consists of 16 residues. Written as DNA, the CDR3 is TGTGCCAGCAGCTTAGAGGGGTTTCTTGGGGCCAACGTCCTGACTTTC. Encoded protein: CASSLEGFLGANVLTF.

The CDR3 bases are TGTGCCAGCAAATCGGGGGGCAGCTGGTACTTC. This gives the protein CASKSGGSWYF. V is TRBV6-1 and J is TRBJ2-7; maybe TRBD2 (7 bases). Per the germline V gene, CDR1 is MNHNS and CDR2 is SASEGT. The CDR3 length is 11 residues. The ends were cut back, 7 bases at V and 12 bases at J, with 16 bases in the middle.

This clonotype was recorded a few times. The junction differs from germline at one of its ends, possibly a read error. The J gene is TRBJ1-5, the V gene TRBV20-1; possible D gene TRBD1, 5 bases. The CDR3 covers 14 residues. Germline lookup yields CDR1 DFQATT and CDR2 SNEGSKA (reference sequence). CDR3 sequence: CSALIGRAAQPQPF. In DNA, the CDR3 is TGCAGTGCGTTGATCGGCAGGGCCGCTCAGCCCCAGCCTTTT.

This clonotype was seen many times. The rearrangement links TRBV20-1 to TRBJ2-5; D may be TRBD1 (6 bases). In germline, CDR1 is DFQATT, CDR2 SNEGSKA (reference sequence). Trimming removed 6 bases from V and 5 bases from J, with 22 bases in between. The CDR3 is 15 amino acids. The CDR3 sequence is CSAGRDTPNFETQYF. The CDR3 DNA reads TGCAGTGCCGGACGGGACACACCTAATTTTGAGACCCAGTACTTC.

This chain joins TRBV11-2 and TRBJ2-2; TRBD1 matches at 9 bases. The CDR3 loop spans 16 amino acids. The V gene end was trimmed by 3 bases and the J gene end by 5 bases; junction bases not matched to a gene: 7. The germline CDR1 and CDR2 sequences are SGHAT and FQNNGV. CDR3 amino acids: CASSLIPGQGTGELFF. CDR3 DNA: TGTGCCAGCAGCTTGATACCGGGACAGGGAACCGGGGAGCTGTTTTTT.

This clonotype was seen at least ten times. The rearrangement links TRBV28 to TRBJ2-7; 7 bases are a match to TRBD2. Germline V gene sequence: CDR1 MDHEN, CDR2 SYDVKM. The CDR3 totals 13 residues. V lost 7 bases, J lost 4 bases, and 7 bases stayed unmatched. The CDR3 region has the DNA TGTGCCAGCATGAGTAGCGGGCCTTACGAGCAGTACTTC. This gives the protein CASMSSGPYEQYF.